The rows below give T cell receptor beta chains drawn from one sample of a study of identical twins. TCRdb re-called the 5' RACE reads with MiXCR, one entry per CDR3 protein. The sample holds 500,000 to 550,000 distinct CDR3 sequences, about 20% seen once. The data also belong to a second study, concerning T cells expressing NK-cell markers.

What was sequenced was CD4+ T cells sorted from blood. The receptors were sampled from a woman aged 18-29 years in good health. Each CDR3 is given with its conserved first and last residue. Fields, in order: D gene, clone size, J gene, V gene, CDR3 DNA, CDR3 protein. D genes are given only for firm matches. Not all rows give a size; the values are once, few, many and, for expanded clones, a class.

d_gene: TRBD1; abundance: few; j_gene: TRBJ2-7; v_gene: TRBV7-9; CDR3nt: TGTGCCAGCAGCCGGCTAGTAGGGGACAGGGTCTACGAGCAGTACTTC; CDR3aa: CASSRLVGDRVYEQYF
d_gene: NA; abundance: NA; j_gene: TRBJ2-1; v_gene: TRBV10-3; CDR3nt: TGTGCCATCAGTGAGTCTCGCCCCCTCGGGAATGAGCAGTTCTTC; CDR3aa: CAISESRPLGNEQFF
d_gene: NA; abundance: many; j_gene: TRBJ2-7; v_gene: TRBV29-1; CDR3nt: TGCAGCGTTGATGTGCGCCCCCCAACCTACGAGCAGTACTTC; CDR3aa: CSVDVRPPTYEQYF
d_gene: NA; abundance: NA; j_gene: TRBJ1-1; v_gene: TRBV20-1; CDR3nt: TGCAGTGCTAGCCGGGACCCTTATAACACTGAAGCTTTCTTT; CDR3aa: CSASRDPYNTEAFF
d_gene: NA; abundance: many; j_gene: TRBJ2-1; v_gene: TRBV6-2/TRBV6-3; CDR3nt: TGTGCCAGCAGTTACTCGCAGGTTTACAATGAGCAGTTCTTC; CDR3aa: CASSYSQVYNEQFF
d_gene: NA; abundance: NA; j_gene: TRBJ2-1; v_gene: TRBV6-2/TRBV6-3; CDR3nt: TGTGCCAGCAGTCTTGCTGGGAGCAATTACAATGAGCAGTTCTTC; CDR3aa: CASSLAGSNYNEQFF
d_gene: NA; abundance: many; j_gene: TRBJ2-7; v_gene: TRBV15; CDR3nt: TGTGCCACCAGCAGAGATCGGGATCAGGTCTCTCCGTACTTC; CDR3aa: CATSRDRDQVSPYF
d_gene: NA; abundance: NA; j_gene: TRBJ2-7; v_gene: TRBV5-6; CDR3nt: TGTGCCAGCAGCTTGCTCGGGCAGTTCCCCTACGAGCAGTACTTC; CDR3aa: CASSLLGQFPYEQYF
d_gene: TRBD1; abundance: NA; j_gene: TRBJ1-1; v_gene: TRBV6-1; CDR3nt: TGTGCCAGCAGAAGACAGGGGAGATACACTGAAGCTTTCTTT; CDR3aa: CASRRQGRYTEAFF
d_gene: TRBD2; abundance: NA; j_gene: TRBJ2-7; v_gene: TRBV18; CDR3nt: TGTGCCAGCTCACCAGCTGGACTAGTCGGTGCCTCCTACGAGCAGTACTTC; CDR3aa: CASSPAGLVGASYEQYF
d_gene: NA; abundance: NA; j_gene: TRBJ2-3; v_gene: TRBV27; CDR3nt: TGTGCCAGCAGTGGCGATGGGACCATACCAGATACGCAGTATTTT; CDR3aa: CASSGDGTIPDTQYF
d_gene: NA; abundance: few; j_gene: TRBJ1-2; v_gene: TRBV29-1; CDR3nt: TGCAGCGTGTTTTGGGGACAAAGTGGCTACACCTTC; CDR3aa: CSVFWGQSGYTF
d_gene: NA; abundance: NA; j_gene: TRBJ1-1; v_gene: TRBV20-1; CDR3nt: TGCAGTGCGACGGACACGAACACTGAAGCTTTCTTT; CDR3aa: CSATDTNTEAFF
d_gene: TRBD1; abundance: NA; j_gene: TRBJ1-4; v_gene: TRBV6-5; CDR3nt: TGTGCCAGCAGTTACTCGACAGGGGTTAACGAAAAACTGTTTTTT; CDR3aa: CASSYSTGVNEKLFF
d_gene: TRBD2; abundance: many; j_gene: TRBJ2-7; v_gene: TRBV7-2; CDR3nt: TGTGCCAGCAGCTTAGCTAGCGGGAGCTCCTACGAGCAGTACTTC; CDR3aa: CASSLASGSSYEQYF
d_gene: NA; abundance: NA; j_gene: TRBJ1-1; v_gene: TRBV7-9; CDR3nt: TGTGCCAGCAGCGTAGATGGGACATTTGAAGCTTTCTTT; CDR3aa: CASSVDGTFEAFF
d_gene: TRBD2; abundance: NA; j_gene: TRBJ2-5; v_gene: TRBV12-3/TRBV12-4; CDR3nt: TGTGCCAGCAGTTTTCGAGAACTAGCGGTGGAGACCCAGTACTTC; CDR3aa: CASSFRELAVETQYF
d_gene: TRBD1; abundance: NA; j_gene: TRBJ1-1; v_gene: TRBV7-2; CDR3nt: TGTGCCAGCAGCCAAGACAGGGTCCCCTTCTACACTGAAGCTTTCTTT; CDR3aa: CASSQDRVPFYTEAFF
d_gene: NA; abundance: few; j_gene: TRBJ2-4; v_gene: TRBV20-1; CDR3nt: TGCAGTGTTAGCGAGGGGAGAAACATTCAGTACTTC; CDR3aa: CSVSEGRNIQYF
d_gene: NA; abundance: few; j_gene: TRBJ2-1; v_gene: TRBV20-1; CDR3nt: TGCAGTGCTAGAGATCCCCACAATGAGCAGTTCTTC; CDR3aa: CSARDPHNEQFF
d_gene: TRBD2; abundance: few; j_gene: TRBJ2-1; v_gene: TRBV7-2; CDR3nt: TGTGCCAGCAGCTTAGGACTAGCGGGAGGCCTCGACAATGAGCAGTTCTTC; CDR3aa: CASSLGLAGGLDNEQFF
d_gene: NA; abundance: few; j_gene: TRBJ1-1; v_gene: TRBV5-5; CDR3nt: TGTGCCAGCAGCTTGTTTTCTCAGGCGGACACTGAAGCTTTCTTT; CDR3aa: CASSLFSQADTEAFF
d_gene: NA; abundance: many; j_gene: TRBJ1-3; v_gene: TRBV20-1; CDR3nt: TGCAGTGCTACTAGGGTCTCTGGAAACACCATATATTTT; CDR3aa: CSATRVSGNTIYF
d_gene: NA; abundance: NA; j_gene: TRBJ1-4; v_gene: TRBV20-1; CDR3nt: TGCAGTGCTAGGGGAACCGGGACTGTGAATGAAAAACTGTTTTTT; CDR3aa: CSARGTGTVNEKLFF
d_gene: NA; abundance: NA; j_gene: TRBJ1-2; v_gene: TRBV10-3; CDR3nt: TGTGCCATCGCGAGGGAGAACTATGGCTACACCTTC; CDR3aa: CAIARENYGYTF
d_gene: NA; abundance: NA; j_gene: TRBJ1-2; v_gene: TRBV7-9; CDR3nt: TGTGCCAGCAGCGTACTCCCGGACAGTTTAGCCTATGGCTACACCTTC; CDR3aa: CASSVLPDSLAYGYTF
d_gene: NA; abundance: many; j_gene: TRBJ2-3; v_gene: TRBV7-2; CDR3nt: TGTGCCAGCAGCTTAGATGCCGGGAGCAGAGATACGCAGTATTTT; CDR3aa: CASSLDAGSRDTQYF
d_gene: TRBD2; abundance: many; j_gene: TRBJ2-5; v_gene: TRBV29-1; CDR3nt: TGCAGCGTTGAACGGTTAGCGGGAGCCTTCCAAGAGACCCAGTACTTC; CDR3aa: CSVERLAGAFQETQYF
d_gene: TRBD1; abundance: few; j_gene: TRBJ1-5; v_gene: TRBV7-2; CDR3nt: TGTGCCAGCAGCTTAGTGACAGGGGGCCCTAATCAGCCCCAGCATTTT; CDR3aa: CASSLVTGGPNQPQHF
d_gene: NA; abundance: many; j_gene: TRBJ2-7; v_gene: TRBV29-1; CDR3nt: TGCAGCGTTCGGGGGGCCTCCTACGAGCAGTACTTC; CDR3aa: CSVRGASYEQYF
d_gene: NA; abundance: NA; j_gene: TRBJ2-7; v_gene: TRBV27; CDR3nt: TGTGCCAGCAGTACACGAGCGTCCTCCTACGAGCAGTACTTC; CDR3aa: CASSTRASSYEQYF
d_gene: TRBD2; abundance: few; j_gene: TRBJ2-7; v_gene: TRBV20-1; CDR3nt: TGCAGTGCTGCCCCTGGGGGGGAGGAGTACTTC; CDR3aa: CSAAPGGEEYF
d_gene: NA; abundance: medium-sized; j_gene: TRBJ2-7; v_gene: TRBV3-1; CDR3nt: TGTGCCAGCAGCCAAGATGGCCCTTACGAGCAGTACTTC; CDR3aa: CASSQDGPYEQYF
d_gene: TRBD1; abundance: NA; j_gene: TRBJ2-7; v_gene: TRBV6-5; CDR3nt: TGTGCCAGCAGTTACTCGGGACAGGGCCACGAGCAGTACTTC; CDR3aa: CASSYSGQGHEQYF
d_gene: NA; abundance: NA; j_gene: TRBJ1-2; v_gene: TRBV3-1; CDR3nt: TGTGCCAGCAGCCAAGAGGAGGGGACTGGCTACACCTTC; CDR3aa: CASSQEEGTGYTF
d_gene: NA; abundance: NA; j_gene: TRBJ1-1; v_gene: TRBV12-3/TRBV12-4; CDR3nt: TGTGCCAGCAGTGCCCCGGGGGCGCGTCCTGAAGCTTTCTTT; CDR3aa: CASSAPGARPEAFF
d_gene: NA; abundance: many; j_gene: TRBJ2-7; v_gene: TRBV10-3; CDR3nt: TGTGCCATCGAGGCAACGAGTTCCACCGAGCAGTACTTC; CDR3aa: CAIEATSSTEQYF
d_gene: NA; abundance: few; j_gene: TRBJ1-2; v_gene: TRBV24-1; CDR3nt: TGTGCCACCAGTGACTCCCGGACGGGCTATGGCTACACCTTC; CDR3aa: CATSDSRTGYGYTF
d_gene: NA; abundance: few; j_gene: TRBJ2-7; v_gene: TRBV7-6; CDR3nt: TGTGCCAGCAGCTTACAGGTGGGGTCACCCTACGAGCAGTACTTC; CDR3aa: CASSLQVGSPYEQYF
d_gene: TRBD2; abundance: few; j_gene: TRBJ2-5; v_gene: TRBV10-3; CDR3nt: TGTGCCATCAGGTCTAGCGGGGGGCAAGAGACCCAGTACTTC; CDR3aa: CAIRSSGGQETQYF
d_gene: NA; abundance: few; j_gene: TRBJ2-6; v_gene: TRBV9; CDR3nt: TGTGCCAGCAGCGAAGGGACGTCAGGGGCCAACGTCCTGACTTTC; CDR3aa: CASSEGTSGANVLTF
d_gene: TRBD2; abundance: many; j_gene: TRBJ2-1; v_gene: TRBV12-3/TRBV12-4; CDR3nt: TGTGCCAGCAGCCTACTAAGCGGGAGGGTCGACAATGAGCAGTTCTTC; CDR3aa: CASSLLSGRVDNEQFF
d_gene: TRBD1; abundance: NA; j_gene: TRBJ1-1; v_gene: TRBV12-3/TRBV12-4; CDR3nt: TGTGCCAGCAGTGCACGGGACAGGTCCACTGAAGCTTTCTTT; CDR3aa: CASSARDRSTEAFF
d_gene: NA; abundance: few; j_gene: TRBJ2-7; v_gene: TRBV5-1; CDR3nt: TGCGCCAGCGGCACAGGGTTCAACTCCTACGAGCAGTACTTC; CDR3aa: CASGTGFNSYEQYF
d_gene: NA; abundance: NA; j_gene: TRBJ2-1; v_gene: TRBV20-1; CDR3nt: TGCAGTGCTAGACGCTCAGCACACCATGAGCAGTTCTTC; CDR3aa: CSARRSAHHEQFF
d_gene: NA; abundance: few; j_gene: TRBJ1-4; v_gene: TRBV5-1; CDR3nt: TGCGCCAGCAGCCTAGGGACGATGGGTGAAAAACTGTTTTTT; CDR3aa: CASSLGTMGEKLFF
d_gene: NA; abundance: few; j_gene: TRBJ1-5; v_gene: TRBV12-3/TRBV12-4; CDR3nt: TGTGCCAGCAGTTTAAGCAGGGGAAGCAATCAGCCCCAGCATTTT; CDR3aa: CASSLSRGSNQPQHF
d_gene: NA; abundance: few; j_gene: TRBJ1-1; v_gene: TRBV5-1; CDR3nt: TGCGCCAGCCTCATCACCCCAGGGAACACTGAAGCTTTCTTT; CDR3aa: CASLITPGNTEAFF
d_gene: NA; abundance: NA; j_gene: TRBJ2-2; v_gene: TRBV7-6; CDR3nt: TGTGCCAGCAGCTTTAGTGAAGGCGGGGAGCTGTTTTTT; CDR3aa: CASSFSEGGELFF
d_gene: NA; abundance: few; j_gene: TRBJ2-2; v_gene: TRBV6-6; CDR3nt: TGTGCCAGCAGCCTGGACTGGACCGGGGAGCTGTTTTTT; CDR3aa: CASSLDWTGELFF
d_gene: TRBD1; abundance: NA; j_gene: TRBJ1-1; v_gene: TRBV29-1; CDR3nt: TGCAGCGTTCTGACAGGGGGAGTGAACACTGAAGCTTTCTTT; CDR3aa: CSVLTGGVNTEAFF
d_gene: TRBD2; abundance: few; j_gene: TRBJ2-3; v_gene: TRBV9; CDR3nt: TGTGCCAGCAGCGTCGAGCGGGGGAGCACAGATACGCAGTATTTT; CDR3aa: CASSVERGSTDTQYF
d_gene: NA; abundance: NA; j_gene: TRBJ2-1; v_gene: TRBV12-5; CDR3nt: TGTGCTAGTGAGGGGTACAATGAGCAGTTCTTC; CDR3aa: CASEGYNEQFF
d_gene: NA; abundance: few; j_gene: TRBJ2-7; v_gene: TRBV5-1; CDR3nt: TGCGCCAGCAAACACGGGACCTACGAGCAGTACTTC; CDR3aa: CASKHGTYEQYF
d_gene: TRBD1; abundance: NA; j_gene: TRBJ1-2; v_gene: TRBV4-3; CDR3nt: TGCGCCAGCAGCCACGGACAGGGTGGGGACTATGGCTACACCTTC; CDR3aa: CASSHGQGGDYGYTF
d_gene: TRBD1; abundance: NA; j_gene: TRBJ1-6; v_gene: TRBV6-1; CDR3nt: TGTGCCAGCAGACAGGGGTTATCTGGTTCACCCCTCCACTTT; CDR3aa: CASRQGLSGSPLHF
d_gene: NA; abundance: NA; j_gene: TRBJ2-5; v_gene: TRBV4-2; CDR3nt: TGTGCCAGCAGCCGGCAATGGTTGCATGCAGAGACCCAGTACTTC; CDR3aa: CASSRQWLHAETQYF
d_gene: TRBD1; abundance: NA; j_gene: TRBJ1-5; v_gene: TRBV18; CDR3nt: TGTGCCAGCTCACCGGGAACAGGGGGAATACCCCAGCATTTT; CDR3aa: CASSPGTGGIPQHF
d_gene: NA; abundance: few; j_gene: TRBJ2-7; v_gene: TRBV6-5; CDR3nt: TGTGCCAGCAGGTCCGACGGTCGCGCGTTCCACTTC; CDR3aa: CASRSDGRAFHF
d_gene: NA; abundance: NA; j_gene: TRBJ2-5; v_gene: TRBV11-2; CDR3nt: TGTGCCAGCAGCTTTGGACGGTCGTGGGAGACCCAGTACTTC; CDR3aa: CASSFGRSWETQYF